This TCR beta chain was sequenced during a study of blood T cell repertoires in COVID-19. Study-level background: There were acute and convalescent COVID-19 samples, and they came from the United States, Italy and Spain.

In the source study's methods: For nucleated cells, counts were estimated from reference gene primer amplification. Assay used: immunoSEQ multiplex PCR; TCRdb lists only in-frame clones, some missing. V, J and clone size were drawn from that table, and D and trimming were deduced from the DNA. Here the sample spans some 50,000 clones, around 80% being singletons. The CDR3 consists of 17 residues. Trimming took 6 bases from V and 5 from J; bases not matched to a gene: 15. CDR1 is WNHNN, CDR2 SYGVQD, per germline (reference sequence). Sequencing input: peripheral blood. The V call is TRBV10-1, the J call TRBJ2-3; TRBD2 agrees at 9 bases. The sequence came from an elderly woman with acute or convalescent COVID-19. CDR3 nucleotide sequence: TGCGCCAGCAGCCGCGACCTAGCGGGGACCGGGGTAGATACGCAGTATTTT. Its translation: CASSRDLAGTGVDTQYF.